This TCR beta chain was sequenced during a study of T cells after yellow fever vaccination. Study-wide context: Libraries from low-cell-number fractions were prepared with the SMART-Seq v4 Ultra Low Input RNA kit.

General study points: Clonotype sharing between CD4 and CD8 compartments was small. A faster peak, day 5 versus 15, was reached by the weaker secondary response.

This clonotype was seen only a few times. Antigen unknown. The ends were cut back, 5 bases at V and 2 bases at J, with 9 bases in the middle. The CDR3 consists of 13 residues. In germline, CDR1 is KGHSH, CDR2 LQKENI. Universal primer sites and UMIs were introduced during 5'RACE template-switching synthesis of TCR cDNA. TCRdb recomputed calls from the 5' RACE reads with MiXCR, one row per CDR3 protein. This sample yields roughly 400,000 distinct CDR3 sequences, of which approximately 18% are seen a single time; 15% to 20% belongs to the top ten. This sequence joins TRBV18 and TRBJ1-1; D not resolved. This receptor was taken from a young man who received the YFV17D yellow fever vaccine. The sequencing here drew on PBMCs, taken before the yellow fever booster vaccination. CDR3 residues: CASSYDLNTEAFF. DNA for the CDR3: TGTGCCAGCTCATACGACCTTAACACTGAAGCTTTCTTT.